Listed below are T cell receptor beta chains from one sample, sequenced in a study of blood T cell repertoires in COVID-19. The protocol was immunoSEQ multiplex PCR, while the TCRdb copy is restricted to in-frame clones and leaves out a portion. The sample consists of about 150,000 clones, roughly 84% of them appearing once. Specimen: peripheral blood. The receptors derive from a woman in her fifties or sixties with acute or convalescent COVID-19. Both conserved end residues are part of each CDR3. D genes are given only for firm matches. Size is stated for part of the rows, as once, few or many counts, or as a class when the clone is expanded.

V gene	clone size	D gene	J gene	CDR3 protein	CDR3 DNA
TRBV2	once	-	TRBJ1-1	CASRRGIFTEAFF	TGTGCCAGCAGGAGGGGGATTTTCACTGAAGCTTTCTTT
TRBV19	few	-	TRBJ2-1	CASSIGGVRGYNEQFF	TGTGCCAGTAGTATAGGGGGAGTCCGGGGGTACAATGAGCAGTTCTTC
TRBV2	-	TRBD1	TRBJ1-4	CASSDRVLERLFF	TGTGCCAGCAGCGACAGGGTCCTCGAAAGGCTGTTTTTT
TRBV14	-	-	TRBJ2-7	CASSQVGNEQYF	TGTGCCAGCAGCCAAGTTGGCAACGAGCAGTACTTC
TRBV29-1	-	TRBD1	TRBJ1-1	CSVEGGLTGGMNTEAFF	TGCAGCGTTGAGGGGGGACTAACAGGGGGAATGAACACTGAAGCTTTCTTT
TRBV6-2/TRBV6-3	once	TRBD2	TRBJ2-7	CASSKSPGGRAYEQYF	TGTGCCAGCAGTAAATCACCGGGAGGTAGGGCCTACGAGCAGTACTTC
TRBV28	once	TRBD1	TRBJ2-2	CASSRNRGLFF	TGTGCCAGCAGTAGGAACAGGGGGCTGTTTTTT
TRBV7-2	-	-	TRBJ1-6	CASSPNGLVHSPLHF	TGTGCCAGCAGCCCCAACGGGTTAGTCCATTCACCCCTCCACTTT
TRBV7-3	-	-	TRBJ1-6	CASSSSGYYNSPLHF	TGTGCCAGCAGCTCCTCGGGTTACTATAATTCACCCCTCCACTTT
TRBV19	-	TRBD1	TRBJ2-1	CASRRRDRDNEQFF	TGTGCCAGTAGAAGACGGGACAGAGACAATGAGCAGTTCTTC
TRBV19	-	-	TRBJ1-4	CATGNPTTNEKLFF	TGTGCCACCGGGAATCCGACAACTAATGAAAAACTGTTTTTT
TRBV6-2/TRBV6-3	-	TRBD2	TRBJ2-1	CASSSRTSGRNEQFF	TGTGCCAGCAGTTCCCGGACTAGCGGACGTAATGAGCAGTTCTTC
TRBV18	-	-	TRBJ2-7	CASSPVASTYEQYF	TGTGCCAGCTCACCAGTAGCCAGTACCTACGAGCAGTACTTC
TRBV5-4	-	TRBD1	TRBJ1-6	CASSPDRENSPLHF	TGTGCCAGCAGCCCGGACAGGGAAAATTCACCCCTCCACTTT
TRBV20-1	-	TRBD2	TRBJ2-7	CSASHLAGVRYEQYF	TGCAGTGCTAGTCATCTAGCGGGAGTTCGGTACGAGCAGTACTTC
TRBV7-2	-	-	TRBJ1-3	CASSPPLYGNTIYF	TGTGCCAGCAGCCCCCCTCTTTATGGAAACACCATATATTTT